Described below is a single T cell receptor beta chain sequence and its context. The table came from immunoSEQ multiplex PCR; TCRdb's copy has only in-frame clones and leaves some out. The sample yields roughly 1,800,000 clones, about 95% seen once. Naive CD8 cells lacked CD45RO, underwent positive selection for CCR7 and left out terminally differentiated effector memory CD45RA+ cells. CDR3 length: 16 amino acids. Germline V gives CDR1 SGHTA, CDR2 FQGNSA. The V end lost 5 bases, the J end lost 4 bases, and 17 bases lay between the germline ends. This sample was included in a study of shared clonotypes between healthy human individuals.

The receptor was isolated from a man aged 18-30 years in good health. Sequencing used naive CD8+ T cells sorted from blood. The chain carries TRBV7-2 and TRBJ2-2; D possibly corresponds to TRBD1 (6 bases). As DNA, the CDR3 is TGTGCCAGCAGCGACCCTCTGGGGGCAGGCACCGGGGAGCTGTTTTTT. Translated: CASSDPLGAGTGELFF.